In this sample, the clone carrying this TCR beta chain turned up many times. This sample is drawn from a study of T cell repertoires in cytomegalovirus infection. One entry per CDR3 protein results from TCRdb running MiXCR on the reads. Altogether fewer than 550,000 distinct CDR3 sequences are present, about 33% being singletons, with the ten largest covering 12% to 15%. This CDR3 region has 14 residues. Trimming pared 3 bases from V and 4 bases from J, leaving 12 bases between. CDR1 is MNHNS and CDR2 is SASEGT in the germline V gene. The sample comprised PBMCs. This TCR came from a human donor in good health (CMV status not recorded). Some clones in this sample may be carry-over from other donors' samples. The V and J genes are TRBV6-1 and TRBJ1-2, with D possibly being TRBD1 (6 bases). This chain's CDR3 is CASSEGHQIYGYTF. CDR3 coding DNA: TGTGCCAGCAGTGAGGGACACCAAATCTATGGCTACACCTTC.